This T cell receptor (beta chain) was recovered during a study of regulatory T cells in long-lasting Graves disease. This clonotype was seen ten or more times. The CDR3 totals 14 residues. V dropped 5 bases and J dropped 9; count of bases not matched to a gene: 10. Looked up from germline, CDR1 is LNHDA and CDR2 is SQIVND (reference sequence). Building of the TCR beta libraries involved iRepertoire HTBI primers and Arm-PCR of CDR3 regions. TCRdb recomputed calls from the multiplex PCR reads with MiXCR, one row per CDR3 protein. The sample lists hundreds of thousands of distinct CDR3 sequences, roughly 12% occurring once. Specified time point: newly diagnosed GD, antithyroid drugs for less than 3 months. The authors made the TCR library using RNA they extracted from PBMCs. This same sample was also taken into another study, of T cells in Graves' hyperthyroidism and ophthalmopathy.

Here the sequenced sample was peripheral blood mononuclear cells (PBMCs), taken at new diagnosis, from a patient treated with antithyroid drugs. The receptor was isolated from a man aged 30-40 years with Graves disease. The chain joins TRBV19 to TRBJ2-1; 7 bases are shared with TRBD2. CDR3 sequence (DNA): TGTGCCAGTAGTTCTTCCCCCCCGGGAGGTGAGCAGTTCTTC. Protein product: CASSSSPPGGEQFF.